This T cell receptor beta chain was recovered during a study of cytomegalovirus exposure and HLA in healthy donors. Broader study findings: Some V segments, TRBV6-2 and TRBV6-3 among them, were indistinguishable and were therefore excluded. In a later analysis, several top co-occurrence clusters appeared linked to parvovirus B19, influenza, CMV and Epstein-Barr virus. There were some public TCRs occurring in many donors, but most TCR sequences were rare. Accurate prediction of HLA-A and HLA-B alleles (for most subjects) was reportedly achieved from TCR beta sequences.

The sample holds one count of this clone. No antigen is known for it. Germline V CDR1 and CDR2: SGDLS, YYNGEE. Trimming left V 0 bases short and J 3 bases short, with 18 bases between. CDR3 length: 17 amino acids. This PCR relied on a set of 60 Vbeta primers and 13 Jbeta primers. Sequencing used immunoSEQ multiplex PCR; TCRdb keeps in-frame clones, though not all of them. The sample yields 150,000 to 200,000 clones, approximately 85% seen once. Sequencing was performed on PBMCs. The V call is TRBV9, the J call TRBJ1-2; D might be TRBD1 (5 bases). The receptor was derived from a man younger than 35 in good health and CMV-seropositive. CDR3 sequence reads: CASSVESRGGGDYGYTF. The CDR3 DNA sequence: TGTGCCAGCAGCGTAGAAAGTCGCGGAGGAGGGGACTATGGCTACACCTTC.